The present T cell receptor (beta chain) was sequenced within a study of cytomegalovirus exposure and HLA in healthy donors. Study in general: Of around 400 genotyped donors, more than 65% grouped in the Caucasian-associated ancestry cluster. Study findings and constraints: A later analysis reportedly identified an Asian-associated ancestry cluster as carrying fewer N-insertions than the approximately 710-donor mean. Roughly uniform sequencing depth across donors was assumed, possibly incorrectly. The study dropped some indistinguishable V segments, TRBV6-2 and TRBV6-3 among them.

The CDR3 loop spans 14 amino acids. Germline V gene data show CDR1 as MGHRA and CDR2 as YSYEKL. V was shortened by 2 bases and J by 1 base, with 7 bases between the two germline ends. Researchers ran the PCR with 60 Vbeta and 13 Jbeta primers. This table comes from immunoSEQ multiplex PCR, and its TCRdb copy is limited to in-frame clones, with some not included. This sample yields around 97,000 clones, of which around 10% are seen a single time; 5.1% belongs to the top ten. This clone turned up a few times. The antigen remains unidentified. The clonotype was recovered from a man aged 45 to 65 in good health and CMV-seropositive. The chain carries TRBV4-1 and TRBJ2-3; D unclear. Material: PBMCs. For the CDR3, the DNA is TGCGCCAGCAGCCAAACTCGGGGCACAGATACGCAGTATTTT. Translation: CASSQTRGTDTQYF.